The 6 T cell receptor beta chains in this list originate from one sample, sequenced in a study of blood T cells in healthy people across ages. A J-beta primer mix and a sample-barcoded 5' primer were used in a second PCR of roughly 7 to 12 cycles. A single record per CDR3 protein comes from TCRdb applying MiXCR to the 5' RACE reads. This repertoire shows roughly 410,000 distinct CDR3 sequences, roughly half found once; its top ten account for around 49%. The sequenced material came from blood. These TCRs come from a man in his sixties in good health.

The chain recombines TRBV20-1 with TRBJ2-7; 9 positions match TRBD2. The J call may be wrong; the DNA end is better matched by TRBJ2-5. There are 15 residues in the CDR3. The germline V gene encodes CDR1 DFQATT and CDR2 SNEGSKA (reference sequence). The CDR3 sequence: CSARGLADHPETQYF. CDR3 DNA: TGCAGTGCTAGAGGACTAGCGGATCATCCCGAGACCCAGTACTTC.

The chain carries TRBV5-1 and TRBJ2-3, with 9 positions matching TRBD2. After removal of 3 bases from V and 4 bases from J, the junction contained 9 bases not matched to a gene. Germline values: CDR1 SGHRS, CDR2 YFSETQ. The CDR3 extends over 16 amino acids. Here the CDR3 reads CASSWELSGGADTQYF. The CDR3, as DNA: TGCGCCAGCAGCTGGGAGCTTAGCGGGGGAGCAGATACGCAGTATTTT.

The table lists this clonotype with a few counts. The chain employs TRBV7-2 and TRBJ2-7; the D gene is possibly TRBD1 (5 bases). CDR1 and CDR2 (germline): SGHTA, FQGNSA. CDR3 length: 12 amino acids. V lost 5 bases to trimming and J lost 5 bases, with 10 bases between them. In DNA, the CDR3 is TGTGCCAGCAGCCACCCAGGGAACGAGCAGTACTTC. It is translated as CASSHPGNEQYF.

The J gene is TRBJ2-4, the V gene TRBV7-9; the match to TRBD2 covers 12 bases. J lost 4 bases, V lost 5 bases, and 12 bases had no gene match. This CDR3 is built from 18 residues. CDR1 and CDR2 (germline): SEHNR, FQNEAQ (reference sequence). The chain's CDR3 is CASSPTGTSGFFKNIQYF. The DNA for the CDR3 is TGTGCCAGCAGCCCCACCGGGACTAGCGGGTTCTTTAAAAACATTCAGTACTTC.

The genes are TRBV20-1 and TRBJ2-3; 9 nucleotides align to TRBD1. The CDR3 totals 14 residues. V was pared by 6 bases and J by 3 bases, with 7 bases of the junction left unmatched. The germline V gene has CDR1 DFQATT and CDR2 SNEGSKA (reference sequence). This CDR3 reads CSADGQGRTDTQYF. The CDR3 nucleotides are TGCAGTGCGGACGGACAGGGGCGGACAGATACGCAGTATTTT.

This clonotype has more than one count but fewer than ten. The chain is built from TRBV20-1 and TRBJ1-2, with 7 bases that match TRBD1. With V trimmed by 5 bases and J by 2 bases, 5 bases remained unmatched. Germline CDR1 DFQATT, CDR2 SNEGSKA (reference sequence). The CDR3 loop spans 13 amino acids. In nucleotides, the CDR3 is TGCAGTGCTTTGGGGACAGTGAACTATGGCTACACCTTC. This codes for CSALGTVNYGYTF.